This T cell receptor (beta chain) was captured in a study of T cells in Graves' hyperthyroidism and ophthalmopathy. General study points: Median prediction lead before ophthalmopathy onset was about 6.3 months with the model.

V was shortened by 0 bases and J by 2 bases, with 11 bases between the two germline ends. Germline V gene lookup returns CDR1 MNHNS and CDR2 SASEGT. The CDR3 consists of 17 residues. This clonotype was found many times. Its antigen is as yet unknown. RNA transcripts gave rise to amplified TCR beta CDR3 regions. First-round RT-PCR with HTBI primers amplified the TCR CDR3 region. TCRdb re-called the multiplex PCR reads with MiXCR, one entry per CDR3 protein. This sample has about 250,000 distinct CDR3 sequences, with approximately 24% found just once. Diagnosis rested on symptoms, serum thyroxine and TRAb, thyroid ultrasound, and orbital computed tomography. The PBMCs studied were ones that came from 10 ml fresh peripheral blood.

V is TRBV6-1 and J is TRBJ2-6; D gene unclear. The TCR sequence derives from a woman aged 35 to 49 with Graves' ophthalmopathy. Source material: blood. The CDR3 DNA reads TGTGCCAGCAGTGAAGCGCGATCGAGGACTGGGGCCAACGTCCTGACTTTC. This gives the protein CASSEARSRTGANVLTF.